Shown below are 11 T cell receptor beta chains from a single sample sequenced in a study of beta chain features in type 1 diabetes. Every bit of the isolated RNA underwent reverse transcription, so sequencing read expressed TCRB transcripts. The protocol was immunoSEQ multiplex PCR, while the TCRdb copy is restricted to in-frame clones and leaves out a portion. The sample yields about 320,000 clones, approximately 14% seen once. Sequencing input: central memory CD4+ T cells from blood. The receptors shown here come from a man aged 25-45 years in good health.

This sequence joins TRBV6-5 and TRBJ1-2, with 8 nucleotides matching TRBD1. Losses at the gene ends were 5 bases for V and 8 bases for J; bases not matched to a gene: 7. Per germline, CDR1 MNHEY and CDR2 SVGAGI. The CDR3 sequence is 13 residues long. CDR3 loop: CASSPGQGLGYTF. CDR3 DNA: TGTGCCAGCAGTCCAGGACAGGGATTAGGCTACACCTTC.

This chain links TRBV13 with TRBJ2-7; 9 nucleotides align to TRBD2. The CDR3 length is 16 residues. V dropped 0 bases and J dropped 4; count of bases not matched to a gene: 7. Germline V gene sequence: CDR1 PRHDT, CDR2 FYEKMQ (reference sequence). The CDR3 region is CASSLGLASGVYEQYV. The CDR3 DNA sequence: TGTGCCAGCAGCTTAGGCCTGGCTAGCGGGGTTTACGAGCAGTACGTC.

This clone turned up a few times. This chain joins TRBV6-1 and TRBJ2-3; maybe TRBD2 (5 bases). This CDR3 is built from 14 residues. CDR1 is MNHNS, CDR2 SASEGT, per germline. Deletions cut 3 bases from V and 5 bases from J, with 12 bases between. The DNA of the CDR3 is TGTGCCAGCAGTGAGCGCCAAGGAGGAGATACGCAGTATTTT. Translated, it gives CASSERQGGDTQYF.

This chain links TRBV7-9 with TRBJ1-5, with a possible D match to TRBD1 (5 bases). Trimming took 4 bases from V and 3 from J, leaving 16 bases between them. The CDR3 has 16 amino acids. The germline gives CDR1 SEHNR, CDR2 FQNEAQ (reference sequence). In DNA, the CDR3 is TGTGCCAGCAGCTCCAACCTTGGGGGGACCAATCAGCCCCAGCATTTT. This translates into CASSSNLGGTNQPQHF.

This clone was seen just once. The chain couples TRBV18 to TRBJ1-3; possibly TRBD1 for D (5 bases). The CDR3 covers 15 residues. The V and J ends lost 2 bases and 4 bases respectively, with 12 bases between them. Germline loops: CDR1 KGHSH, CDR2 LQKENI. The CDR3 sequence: CASSPIRELGNTIYF. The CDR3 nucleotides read TGTGCCAGCTCACCAATCAGGGAACTCGGAAACACCATATATTTT.

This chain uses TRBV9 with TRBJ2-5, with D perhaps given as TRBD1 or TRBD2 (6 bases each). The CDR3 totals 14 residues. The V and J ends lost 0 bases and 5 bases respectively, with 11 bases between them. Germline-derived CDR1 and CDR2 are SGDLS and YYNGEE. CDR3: CASSVEGGGETQYF. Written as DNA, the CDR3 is TGTGCCAGCAGCGTAGAGGGGGGAGGTGAGACCCAGTACTTC.

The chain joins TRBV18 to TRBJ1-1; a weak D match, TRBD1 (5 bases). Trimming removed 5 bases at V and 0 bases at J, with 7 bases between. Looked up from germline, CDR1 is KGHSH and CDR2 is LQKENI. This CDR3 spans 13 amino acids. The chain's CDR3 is CASSDSVNTEAFF. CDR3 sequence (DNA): TGTGCCAGCTCAGACAGTGTGAACACTGAAGCTTTCTTT.

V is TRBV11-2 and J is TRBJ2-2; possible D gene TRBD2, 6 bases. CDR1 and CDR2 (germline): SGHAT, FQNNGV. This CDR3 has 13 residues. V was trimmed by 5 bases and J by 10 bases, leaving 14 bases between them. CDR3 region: CASSPSEFAELFF. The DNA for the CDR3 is TGTGCCAGCAGCCCTAGCGAATTCGCGGAGCTGTTTTTT.

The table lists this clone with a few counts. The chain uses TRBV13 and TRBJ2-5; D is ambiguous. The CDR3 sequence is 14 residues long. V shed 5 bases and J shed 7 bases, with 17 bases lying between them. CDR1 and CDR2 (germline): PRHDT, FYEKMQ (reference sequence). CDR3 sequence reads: CASSDPDTPGTQYF. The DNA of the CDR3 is TGTGCCAGCAGCGACCCCGACACTCCGGGGACCCAGTACTTC.

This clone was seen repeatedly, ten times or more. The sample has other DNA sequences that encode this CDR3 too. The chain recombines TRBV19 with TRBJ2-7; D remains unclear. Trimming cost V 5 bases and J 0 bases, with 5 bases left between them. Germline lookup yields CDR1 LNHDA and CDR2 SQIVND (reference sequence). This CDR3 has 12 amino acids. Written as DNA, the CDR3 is TGTGCCAGTAGTGAGAGCTCCTACGAGCAGTACTTC. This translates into CASSESSYEQYF.

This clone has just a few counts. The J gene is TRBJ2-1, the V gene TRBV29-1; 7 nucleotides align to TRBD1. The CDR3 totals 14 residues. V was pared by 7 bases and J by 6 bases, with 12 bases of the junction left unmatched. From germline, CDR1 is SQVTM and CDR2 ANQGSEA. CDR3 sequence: CSGDNRGSGNEQFF. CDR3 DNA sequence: TGCAGCGGAGATAACAGGGGCTCCGGCAATGAGCAGTTCTTC.